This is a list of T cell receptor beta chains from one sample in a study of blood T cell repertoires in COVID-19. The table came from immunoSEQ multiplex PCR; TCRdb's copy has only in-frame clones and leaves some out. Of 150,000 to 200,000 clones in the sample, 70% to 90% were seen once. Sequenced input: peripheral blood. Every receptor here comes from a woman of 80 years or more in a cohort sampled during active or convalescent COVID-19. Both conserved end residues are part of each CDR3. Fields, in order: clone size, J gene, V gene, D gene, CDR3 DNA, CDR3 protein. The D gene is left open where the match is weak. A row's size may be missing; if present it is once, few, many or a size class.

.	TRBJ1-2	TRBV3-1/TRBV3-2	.	TGTGCCAGCAGCCAAGATCCCCCCGGCAGGGTCCATGGCTACACCTTC	CASSQDPPGRVHGYTF
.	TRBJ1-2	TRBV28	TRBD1	TGTGCCAGCAGTTTAATGTCTGGGACAGGGGACTATGGCTACACCTTC	CASSLMSGTGDYGYTF
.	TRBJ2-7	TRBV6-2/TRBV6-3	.	TGTGCCAGCAGTCCCGGGGTAGTCCACGAGCAGTACTTC	CASSPGVVHEQYF
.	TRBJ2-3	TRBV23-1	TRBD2	TGCGCCAGCAGTCACCCTGGACTAGCGGGAGGGCGCCGGGGAACCACAGATACGCAGTATTTT	CASSHPGLAGGRRGTTDTQYF
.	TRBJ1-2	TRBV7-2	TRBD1	TGTGCCAGCAGCACAGGGACAGGGGATCTCTATGGCTACACCTTC	CASSTGTGDLYGYTF
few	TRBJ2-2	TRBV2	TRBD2	TGTGCCAGCAGACCGCGAGCGGGAGGGCGCACCGGGGAGCTGTTTTTT	CASRPRAGGRTGELFF
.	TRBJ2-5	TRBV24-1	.	TGTGCCACCAGTGCTACCGGGACACCTCAAGAGACCCAGTACTTC	CATSATGTPQETQYF
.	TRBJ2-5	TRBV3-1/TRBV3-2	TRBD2	TGTGCCAGCAGCCAAGGTTCCGGGGGGGCGCTAGGGACCCAGTACTTC	CASSQGSGGALGTQYF
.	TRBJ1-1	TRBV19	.	TGTGCCAGTAGTGATCGGGCCGGGGACACTGAAGCTTTCTTT	CASSDRAGDTEAFF
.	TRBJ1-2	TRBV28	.	TGTGCCAGCAGTTTCCGGAGAAATGGCTACACCTTC	CASSFRRNGYTF
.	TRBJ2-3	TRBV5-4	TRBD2	TGTGCCAGCAGCCAGTGGGACTACACAGATACGCAGTATTTT	CASSQWDYTDTQYF
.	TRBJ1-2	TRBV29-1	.	TGCAGCGTTGTACCCCCGGAACGGAGCAGGGGTGGCTACACCTTC	CSVVPPERSRGGYTF
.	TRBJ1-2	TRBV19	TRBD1	TGTGCCAGTAGTACTCTCGGGACAGGGTACTATGGCTACACCTTC	CASSTLGTGYYGYTF
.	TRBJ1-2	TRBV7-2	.	TGTGCCAGCAGCTTAGGTGCGGGTTTCTACACCTTC	CASSLGAGFYTF
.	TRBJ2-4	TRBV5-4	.	TGTGCCAGCAGCCGATTAGGGGGCAAAAACATTCAGTACTTC	CASSRLGGKNIQYF
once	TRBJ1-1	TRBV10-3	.	TGTGCCATCAGTGAGGGAGGGACGTGGGGTAACACTGAAGCTTTCTTT	CAISEGGTWGNTEAFF
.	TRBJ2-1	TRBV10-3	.	TGTGCCATCGGTCAGTACAATGAGCAGTTCTTC	CAIGQYNEQFF
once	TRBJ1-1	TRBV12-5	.	TGTGCTAGTGGTTTGGTCATCTGGGGCCGCGATACTGAAGCTTTCTTT	CASGLVIWGRDTEAFF
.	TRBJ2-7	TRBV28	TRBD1	TGTGCCAGCAGTTTAGGGACAGCCGCCTCCTACGAGCAGTACTTC	CASSLGTAASYEQYF
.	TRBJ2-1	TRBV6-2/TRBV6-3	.	TGTGCCAGCAGTTACTCTCAGTACAATGAGCAGTTCTTC	CASSYSQYNEQFF
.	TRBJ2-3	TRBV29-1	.	TGCAGCGTTGTGCCGGGGAGCTTAGATACGCAGTATTTT	CSVVPGSLDTQYF
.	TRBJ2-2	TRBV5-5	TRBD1	TGTGCCAGCAGCAGAGGACAGGGGGCCCAAAGCGGGGAGCTGTTTTTT	CASSRGQGAQSGELFF
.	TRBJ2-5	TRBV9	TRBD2	TGTGCCAGCAGCGTAGGGACTAGCGGGAGTGGTAAGACCCAGTACTTC	CASSVGTSGSGKTQYF
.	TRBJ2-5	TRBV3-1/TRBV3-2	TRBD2	TGTGCCAGCAGCCAAGCTGACTGGCGGGGGGATGAGACCCAGTACTTC	CASSQADWRGDETQYF
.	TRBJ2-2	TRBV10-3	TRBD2	TGTGCCATCAGTGGAAGACTAGCGAGGGACGGGGAGCTGTTTTTT	CAISGRLARDGELFF
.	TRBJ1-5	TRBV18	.	TGTGCCAGCTCGCCATTAGACACGAATCAGCCCCAGCATTTT	CASSPLDTNQPQHF
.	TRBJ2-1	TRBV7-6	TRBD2	TGTGCCAGCAGCTTACCTACTAGCGTCACCCACAATGAGCAGTTCTTC	CASSLPTSVTHNEQFF
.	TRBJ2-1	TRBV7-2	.	TGTGCCAGCAGCTTACTCCCTCCCCCCGTAGCCGCGGCTGAGCAGTTCTTC	CASSLLPPPVAAAEQFF
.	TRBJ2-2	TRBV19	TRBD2	TGTGCCAGTATGGGAGCGGGGGGGTCTGGGGAGCTGTTTTTT	CASMGAGGSGELFF
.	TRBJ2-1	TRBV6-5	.	TGTGCCAGCAGTTACTCGGCTGAGCAGTTCTTC	CASSYSAEQFF
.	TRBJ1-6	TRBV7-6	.	TGTGCCAGCAGCTTAGCGAGGTCGACCGGATCGCATAATTCACCCCTCCACTTT	CASSLARSTGSHNSPLHF
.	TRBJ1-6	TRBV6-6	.	TGTGCCAGCAGCTCCTCGAATTCACCCCTCCACTTT	CASSSSNSPLHF
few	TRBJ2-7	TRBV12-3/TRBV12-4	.	TGTGCCAGCAGTTCATCTATCTACGAGCAGTACTTC	CASSSSIYEQYF
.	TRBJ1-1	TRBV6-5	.	TGTGCCAGCTATTCAGGGTTCACTGAAGCTTTCTTT	CASYSGFTEAFF
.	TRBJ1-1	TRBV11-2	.	TGTGCCAGCAGCTCTCCAGGGTTTCCCCAGACTGAAGCTTTCTTT	CASSSPGFPQTEAFF
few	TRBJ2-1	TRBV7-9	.	TGTGCCAGCAGCTTAGGTCGGGTAGGCAATGAGCAGTTCTTC	CASSLGRVGNEQFF
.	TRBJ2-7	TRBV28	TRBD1	TGTGCCAGCAGTCCCACACTCGGACAGGGGCCCCCGGCGCAGTACTTC	CASSPTLGQGPPAQYF
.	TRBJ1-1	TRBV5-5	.	TGTGCCAGCAGCTTGCTGGGACTGGAAGGAGTTGAAGCTTTCTTT	CASSLLGLEGVEAFF
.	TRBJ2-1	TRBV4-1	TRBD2	TGCGCCAGCAGCCCACTTGGGATAGCGGGAGGGGACCCATCCTATACGTTCTTC	CASSPLGIAGGDPSYTFF
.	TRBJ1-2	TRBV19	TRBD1	TGTGCCAGTAGTACCACAGGGGACTATGGCTACACCTTC	CASSTTGDYGYTF
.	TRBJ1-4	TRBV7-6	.	TGTGCCAGCAGCTTATACCCGAGTGAAAAACTGTTTTTT	CASSLYPSEKLFF
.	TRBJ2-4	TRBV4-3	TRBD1	TGCGCCAGCAGCCAAGGGGTGGGACAGGGGGCTTTGTTAGCCAAAAACATTCAGTACTTC	CASSQGVGQGALLAKNIQYF
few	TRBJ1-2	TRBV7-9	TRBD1	TGTGCCAGCAGCCCTCGGACAGGGGGGGGCTATGGCTACACCTTC	CASSPRTGGGYGYTF
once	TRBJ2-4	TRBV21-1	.	TGTGCCAGCCGCCGGGACAGGGGACGTGAAAGTTGGGCCAAAAACATTCAGTACTTC	CASRRDRGRESWAKNIQYF
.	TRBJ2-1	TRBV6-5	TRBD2	TGTGCCAGCAGGCGGGGGGTAACTACTTACAATGAGCAGTTCTTC	CASRRGVTTYNEQFF
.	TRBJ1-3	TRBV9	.	TGTGCCAGCAGCCCCGGGGGAACTGGAAACACCATATATTTT	CASSPGGTGNTIYF
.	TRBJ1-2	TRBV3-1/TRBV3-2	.	TGTGCCAGCATCGGCCGGGACTATGGCTACACCTTC	CASIGRDYGYTF
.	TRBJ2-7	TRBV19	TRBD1	TGTGCCAGTAGTACACCGGGACAGGGGACCCACGAGCAGTACTTC	CASSTPGQGTHEQYF
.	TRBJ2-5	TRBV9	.	TGTGCCAGCAGCGTGTCATCCGGGGGGCGGAGAATTTCAGAGACCCAGTACTTC	CASSVSSGGRRISETQYF
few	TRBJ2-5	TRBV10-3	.	TGTGCCATCAGTGAGTCGTCGGGGTCCCAAGAGACCCAGTACTTC	CAISESSGSQETQYF
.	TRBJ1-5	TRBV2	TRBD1	TGTGCCAGCCGGGGGGGACAGGGCTCAACGGGGCAGCCCCAGCATTTT	CASRGGQGSTGQPQHF
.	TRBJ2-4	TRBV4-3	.	TGCGCCAGCAGCCAGGAGCTATTAGCCAAAAACATTCAGTACTTC	CASSQELLAKNIQYF
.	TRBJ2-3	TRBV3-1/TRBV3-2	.	TGTGCCAGCAGCCTAGCGACCAGCACAGATACGCAGTATTTT	CASSLATSTDTQYF
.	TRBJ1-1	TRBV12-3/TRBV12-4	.	TGTGCCAGCAGGGTCGGGGGCACTGAAGCTTTCTTT	CASRVGGTEAFF
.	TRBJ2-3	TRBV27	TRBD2	TGTGCCAGCACAGGCACGGGGGGGAAAGCGGATACGCAGTATTTT	CASTGTGGKADTQYF
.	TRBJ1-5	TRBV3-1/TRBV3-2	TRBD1	TGTGCCAGCAGCCACGGGTCGGACAGGCCTGTCAATCAGCCCCAGCATTTT	CASSHGSDRPVNQPQHF
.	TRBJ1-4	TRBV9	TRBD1	TGTGCCAGCAGCATCGGACAGGGGCCGGCGGCAACTAATGAAAAACTGTTTTTT	CASSIGQGPAATNEKLFF